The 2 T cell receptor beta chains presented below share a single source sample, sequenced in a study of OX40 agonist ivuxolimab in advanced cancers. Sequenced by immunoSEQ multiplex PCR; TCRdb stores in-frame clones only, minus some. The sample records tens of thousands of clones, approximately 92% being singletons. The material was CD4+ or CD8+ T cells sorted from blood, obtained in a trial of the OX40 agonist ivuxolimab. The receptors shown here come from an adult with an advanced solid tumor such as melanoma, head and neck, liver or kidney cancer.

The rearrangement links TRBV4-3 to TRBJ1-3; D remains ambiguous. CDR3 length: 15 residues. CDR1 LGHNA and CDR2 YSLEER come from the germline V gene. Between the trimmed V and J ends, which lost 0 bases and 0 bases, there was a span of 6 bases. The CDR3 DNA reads TGCGCCAGCAGCCAAGACCCTTACTCTGGAAACACCATATATTTT. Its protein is CASSQDPYSGNTIYF.

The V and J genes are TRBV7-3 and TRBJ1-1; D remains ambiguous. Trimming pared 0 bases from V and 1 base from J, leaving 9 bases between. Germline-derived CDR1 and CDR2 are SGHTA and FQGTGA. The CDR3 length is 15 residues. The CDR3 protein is CASSLTRMPNTEAFF. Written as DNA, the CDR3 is TGTGCCAGCAGCTTAACAAGGATGCCGAACACTGAAGCTTTCTTT.